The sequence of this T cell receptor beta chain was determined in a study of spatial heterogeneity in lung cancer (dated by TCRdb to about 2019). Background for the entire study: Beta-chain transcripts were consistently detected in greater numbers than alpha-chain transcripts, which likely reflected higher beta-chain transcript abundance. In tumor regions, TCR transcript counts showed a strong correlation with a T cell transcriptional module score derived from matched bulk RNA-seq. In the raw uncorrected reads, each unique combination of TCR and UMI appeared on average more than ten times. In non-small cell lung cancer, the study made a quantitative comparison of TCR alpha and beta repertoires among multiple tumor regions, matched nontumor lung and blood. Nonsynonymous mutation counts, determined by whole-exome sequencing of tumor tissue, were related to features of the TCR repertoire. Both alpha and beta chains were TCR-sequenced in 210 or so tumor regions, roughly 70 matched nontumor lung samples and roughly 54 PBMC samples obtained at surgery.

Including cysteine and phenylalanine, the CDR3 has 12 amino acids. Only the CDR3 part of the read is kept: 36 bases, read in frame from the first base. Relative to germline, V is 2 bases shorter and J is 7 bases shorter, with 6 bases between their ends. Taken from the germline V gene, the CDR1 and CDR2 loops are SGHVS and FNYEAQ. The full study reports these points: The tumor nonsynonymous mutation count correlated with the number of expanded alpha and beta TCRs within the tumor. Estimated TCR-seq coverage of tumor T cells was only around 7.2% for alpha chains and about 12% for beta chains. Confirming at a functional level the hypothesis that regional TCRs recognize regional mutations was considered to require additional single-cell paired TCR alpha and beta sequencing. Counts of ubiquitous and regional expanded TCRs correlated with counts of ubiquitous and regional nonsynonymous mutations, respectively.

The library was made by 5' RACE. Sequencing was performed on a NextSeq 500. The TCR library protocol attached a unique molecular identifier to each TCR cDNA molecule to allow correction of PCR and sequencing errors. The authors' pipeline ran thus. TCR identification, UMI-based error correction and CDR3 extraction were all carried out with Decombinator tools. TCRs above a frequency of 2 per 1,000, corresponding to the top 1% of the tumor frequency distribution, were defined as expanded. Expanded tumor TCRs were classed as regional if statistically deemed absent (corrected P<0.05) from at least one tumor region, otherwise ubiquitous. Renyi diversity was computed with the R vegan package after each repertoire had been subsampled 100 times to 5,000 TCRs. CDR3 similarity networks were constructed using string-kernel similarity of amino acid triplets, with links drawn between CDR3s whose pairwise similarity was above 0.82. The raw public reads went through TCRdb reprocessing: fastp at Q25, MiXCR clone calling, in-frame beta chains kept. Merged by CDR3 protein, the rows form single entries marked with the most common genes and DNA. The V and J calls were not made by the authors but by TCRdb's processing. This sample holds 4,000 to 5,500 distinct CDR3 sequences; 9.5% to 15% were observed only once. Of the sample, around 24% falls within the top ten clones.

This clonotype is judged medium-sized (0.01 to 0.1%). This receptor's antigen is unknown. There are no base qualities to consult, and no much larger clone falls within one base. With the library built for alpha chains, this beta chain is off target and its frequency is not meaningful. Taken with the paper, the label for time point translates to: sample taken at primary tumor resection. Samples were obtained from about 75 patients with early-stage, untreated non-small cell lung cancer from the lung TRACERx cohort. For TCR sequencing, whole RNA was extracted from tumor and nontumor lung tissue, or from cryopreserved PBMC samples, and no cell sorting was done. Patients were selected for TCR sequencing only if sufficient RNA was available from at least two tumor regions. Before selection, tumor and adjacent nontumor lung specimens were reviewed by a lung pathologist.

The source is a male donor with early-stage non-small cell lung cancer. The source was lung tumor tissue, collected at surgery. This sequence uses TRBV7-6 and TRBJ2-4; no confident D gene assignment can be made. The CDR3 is CASSLQGNIQYF. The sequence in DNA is TGTGCCAGCAGCTTACAAGGGAACATTCAGTACTTC. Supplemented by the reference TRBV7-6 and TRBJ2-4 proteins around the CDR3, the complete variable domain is GAGVSQSPRYKVTKRGQDVALRCDPISGHVSLYWYRQALGQGPEFLTYFNYEAQQDKSGLPNDRFSAERPEGSISTLTIQRTEQRDSAMYRCASSLQGNIQYFGAGTRLSVL.